This TCR beta chain came from a study of blood T cell repertoires in COVID-19. The length of the CDR3 is 14 residues. Trimming at V came to 3 bases and at J to 4 bases, leaving 4 bases not matched to a gene. The germline V gene encodes CDR1 KGHSH and CDR2 LQKENI. The repertoire was sequenced with immunoSEQ multiplex PCR; TCRdb's copy has only in-frame clones and lacks some. The table lists some 140,000 clones, approximately 80% of them singletons. The TCR was taken from a woman in her fifties or sixties with acute or convalescent COVID-19. Material for sequencing was peripheral blood. The rearrangement links TRBV18 to TRBJ2-3, with 7 bases lining up with TRBD2. The CDR3 loop is CASSPRDYPDTQYF. CDR3 DNA sequence: TGTGCCAGCTCACCTAGGGACTACCCAGATACGCAGTATTTT.